The present TCR beta chain was sequenced within a study of blood T cell repertoires in COVID-19. Data came from immunoSEQ multiplex PCR; TCRdb stores just in-frame clones and leaves some out. The sample contains roughly 250,000 clones, around 89% of which appear only once. CDR3 length: 13 amino acids. Deletions cut 2 bases from V and 2 bases from J, with 6 bases between. From germline, CDR1 is MNHEY and CDR2 SVGAGI. This rearrangement joins TRBV6-5 to TRBJ1-2; D gene ambiguous. The sequence came from a woman aged 35 to 49 with acute COVID-19. The sequenced sample consisted of PBMCs or T cells enriched from blood (not recorded which). CDR3 sequence: CASSYEGNYGYTF. CDR3 sequence (DNA): TGTGCCAGCAGTTACGAGGGAAACTATGGCTACACCTTC.